The subject of this entry is one T cell receptor beta chain. Its specificity is unknown. TCRbeta library construction was performed incorporating unique molecular identifiers. MiXCR, run by TCRdb on the PCR reads, gives a single entry per CDR3 protein. The sample contains around 580,000 distinct CDR3 sequences, 25% to 30% of which appear only once. This specimen belongs to a study of T-cell reconstitution after alpha-beta-depleted transplantation in children. Study findings and constraints: Expanded graft clones numbering several hundred reportedly gave rise to alpha-beta T cells about two months after transplant.

The germline V gene encodes CDR1 WNHNN and CDR2 SYGVQD (reference sequence). This CDR3 has 14 residues. Trimming stripped 3 bases from V and 2 bases from J, with 10 bases between. The input for sequencing was PBMCs, taken before TCRalphabeta/CD19-depleted stem cell transplant. The TCR sequence derives from a boy younger than two with Wiskott-Aldrich syndrome, due to receive a stem cell transplant. V and J are TRBV10-1 and TRBJ2-5, with D maybe TRBD2 (5 bases). CDR3 amino acids: CASSDPGNQETQYF. The CDR3 DNA sequence: TGCGCCAGCAGTGATCCCGGGAATCAAGAGACCCAGTACTTC.